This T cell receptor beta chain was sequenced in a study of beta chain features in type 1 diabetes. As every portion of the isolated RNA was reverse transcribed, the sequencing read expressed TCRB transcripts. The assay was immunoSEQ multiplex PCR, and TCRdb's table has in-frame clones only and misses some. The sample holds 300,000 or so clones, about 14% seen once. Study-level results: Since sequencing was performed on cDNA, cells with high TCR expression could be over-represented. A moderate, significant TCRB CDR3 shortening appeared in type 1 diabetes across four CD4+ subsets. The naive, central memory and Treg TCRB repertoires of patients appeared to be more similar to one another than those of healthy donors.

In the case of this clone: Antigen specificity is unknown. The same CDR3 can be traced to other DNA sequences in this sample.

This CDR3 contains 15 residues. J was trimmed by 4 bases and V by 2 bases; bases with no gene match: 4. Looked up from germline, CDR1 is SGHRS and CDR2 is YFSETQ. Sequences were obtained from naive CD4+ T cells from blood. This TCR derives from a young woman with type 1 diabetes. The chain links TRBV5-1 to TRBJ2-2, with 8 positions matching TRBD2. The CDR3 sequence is CASSFLAGSTGELFF. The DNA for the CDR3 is TGCGCCAGCAGCTTCCTAGCGGGCTCCACCGGGGAGCTGTTTTTT.